A selection of T cell receptor beta chains follows, all from one sample in a study of T cells after posttransplantation cyclophosphamide. Sequencing was performed with immunoSEQ multiplex PCR; in TCRdb, only in-frame clones are kept and a portion is missing. There are tens of thousands of clones in the sample; 93% occur only once, and 2.5% to 3% lies in the top ten. The specimen was PBMCs. All receptors derive from a woman in her thirties in good health and a related stem cell transplant donor. The CDR3 runs from the conserved cysteine through the conserved F or W. D genes are given only for firm matches. Size is omitted from some rows. Given values are once, few, many or a class for expanded clones.

d_call | j_call | v_call | clone_size | cdr3_aa | cdr3_nt
TRBD1 | TRBJ1-2 | TRBV5-4 | once | CASSLGTGDGYTF | TGTGCCAGCAGCCTCGGGACAGGGGATGGCTACACCTTC
NA | TRBJ2-1 | TRBV2 | NA | CASRELVSSYNEQFF | TGTGCCAGCAGGGAGTTGGTTTCATCCTACAATGAGCAGTTCTTC
NA | TRBJ2-5 | TRBV6-5 | NA | CASSYKTHLYQETQYF | TGTGCCAGCAGTTATAAGACACATTTGTACCAAGAGACCCAGTACTTC
NA | TRBJ2-5 | TRBV7-9 | NA | CASSLSGAQYF | TGTGCCAGCAGCTTGTCGGGGGCCCAGTACTTC
NA | TRBJ2-4 | TRBV23-1 | NA | CASSQSRRQGKNIQYF | TGCGCCAGCAGTCAATCGCGGCGGCAGGGTAAAAACATTCAGTACTTC
TRBD1 | TRBJ1-6 | TRBV5-1 | NA | CASASNPLIRDSNSPLHF | TGCGCCAGCGCCTCTAACCCCCTGATCCGGGACAGTAATTCACCCCTCCACTTT
TRBD1 | TRBJ2-5 | TRBV27 | NA | CASSRTGSRETQYF | TGTGCCAGCAGCAGGACAGGGTCCCGGGAGACCCAGTACTTC
NA | TRBJ2-7 | TRBV5-5 | NA | CASSLHGTQDEQYF | TGTGCCAGCAGCTTACATGGGACCCAGGACGAGCAGTACTTC
NA | TRBJ1-6 | TRBV5-4 | NA | CASSFPGQGSNSPLHF | TGTGCCAGCAGCTTCCCGGGGCAAGGGAGTAATTCACCCCTCCACTTT
TRBD2 | TRBJ2-2 | TRBV28 | NA | CASSLGGDTGELFF | TGTGCCAGCAGCCTTGGGGGGGACACCGGGGAGCTGTTTTTT
NA | TRBJ1-1 | TRBV7-2 | NA | CASSSLRGNTEAFF | TGTGCCAGCAGCTCGCTCCGGGGGAACACTGAAGCTTTCTTT
NA | TRBJ2-1 | TRBV27 | once | CASTLRGGAGNEQFF | TGTGCCAGCACTCTGAGGGGGGGCGCTGGCAATGAGCAGTTCTTC
TRBD1 | TRBJ2-5 | TRBV7-2 | NA | CASSPGTGQETQYF | TGTGCCAGCAGCCCCGGGACAGGGCAAGAGACCCAGTACTTC
NA | TRBJ1-3 | TRBV4-2 | once | CASSQATDGGNTIYF | TGTGCCAGCAGCCAAGCCACAGATGGTGGAAACACCATATATTTT
NA | TRBJ1-1 | TRBV13 | NA | CASSSPEGQNTEAFF | TGTGCCAGCAGCTCCCCCGAGGGGCAGAACACTGAAGCTTTCTTT
NA | TRBJ2-2 | TRBV19 | NA | CASTETGNTGELFF | TGTGCCAGTACCGAGACGGGGAACACCGGGGAGCTGTTTTTT
NA | TRBJ1-5 | TRBV15 | NA | CATSRERQGGNQPQHF | TGTGCCACCAGCAGAGAGCGTCAGGGTGGCAATCAGCCCCAGCATTTT
NA | TRBJ1-3 | TRBV19 | once | CASSRGAGNTIYF | TGTGCCAGTAGCAGGGGTGCCGGAAACACCATATATTTT
NA | TRBJ1-5 | TRBV4-1 | NA | CASSPSTQSYQPQHF | TGCGCCAGCAGCCCATCTACACAGAGTTATCAGCCCCAGCATTTT
TRBD1 | TRBJ2-1 | TRBV7-2 | NA | CASSIQGTEQFF | TGTGCCAGCAGCATACAGGGGACTGAGCAGTTCTTC
NA | TRBJ2-7 | TRBV6-5 | once | CASNNAGSYEQYF | TGTGCCAGCAACAACGCGGGGTCCTACGAGCAGTACTTC
TRBD2 | TRBJ2-7 | TRBV19 | NA | CASAGLAGPYEQYF | TGTGCCAGCGCGGGACTAGCGGGACCCTACGAGCAGTACTTC
NA | TRBJ1-6 | TRBV10-3 | NA | CAIRDEGTPYNSPLHF | TGTGCCATCAGGGACGAGGGGACACCCTATAATTCACCCCTCCACTTT
NA | TRBJ2-7 | TRBV5-4 | NA | CASSLGGGRLREQYF | TGTGCCAGCAGCTTGGGGGGAGGTAGGTTGCGGGAGCAGTACTTC
NA | TRBJ2-1 | TRBV18 | NA | CASSPRGDLLYNEQFF | TGTGCCAGCTCACCAAGAGGGGACTTATTATACAATGAGCAGTTCTTC
NA | TRBJ1-2 | TRBV7-2 | NA | CASSSTGGGAGFYGYTF | TGTGCCAGCAGCTCCACCGGGGGCGGGGCGGGATTCTATGGCTACACCTTC
NA | TRBJ2-7 | TRBV30 | NA | CAWSSARALSQYF | TGTGCCTGGAGTTCTGCCAGGGCCCTTTCGCAGTACTTC
NA | TRBJ1-2 | TRBV5-4 | NA | CASSPGARGWDGYTF | TGTGCCAGCAGCCCTGGAGCCCGGGGGTGGGATGGCTACACCTTC
NA | TRBJ1-2 | TRBV5-4 | NA | CASSLASGSSGYTF | TGTGCCAGCAGCTTGGCCTCAGGGAGCTCTGGCTACACCTTC
NA | TRBJ1-4 | TRBV4-1 | NA | CASSPGRGAGEKLFF | TGCGCCAGCAGCCCCGGCCGGGGGGCCGGTGAAAAACTGTTTTTT
TRBD2 | TRBJ2-1 | TRBV7-8 | NA | CASSLALAGGVGKQFF | TGTGCCAGCAGCTTAGCCCTAGCGGGCGGGGTAGGGAAGCAGTTCTTC
NA | TRBJ2-3 | TRBV28 | NA | CASRPTGYTDTQYF | TGTGCCAGCAGGCCGACAGGTTACACAGATACGCAGTATTTT
NA | TRBJ1-1 | TRBV6-4 | NA | CASRVTENTEAFF | TGTGCCAGCAGAGTGACAGAGAACACTGAAGCTTTCTTT
NA | TRBJ2-2 | TRBV5-1 | NA | CASSLRRTATGELFF | TGCGCCAGCAGCCTGAGGCGGACAGCCACCGGGGAGCTGTTTTTT
NA | TRBJ1-2 | TRBV2 | NA | CASREGGDYGYTF | TGTGCCAGCAGGGAGGGGGGTGACTATGGCTACACCTTC
NA | TRBJ2-5 | TRBV9 | few | CASSVAKSSTQYF | TGTGCCAGCAGCGTAGCAAAGTCCTCGACCCAGTACTTC
NA | TRBJ1-3 | TRBV30 | many | CAWSRLGASGNTIYF | TGTGCCTGGAGTAGGTTGGGCGCCTCTGGAAACACCATATATTTT
NA | TRBJ1-2 | TRBV7-9 | NA | CASSLMTGITNYGYTF | TGTGCCAGCAGCTTAATGACCGGGATTACTAACTATGGCTACACCTTC
NA | TRBJ2-7 | TRBV25-1 | once | CASSEANKGVYEQYF | TGTGCCAGCAGTGAAGCAAACAAGGGTGTGTACGAGCAGTACTTC
TRBD1 | TRBJ1-1 | TRBV9 | NA | CASSRQGRTEAFF | TGTGCCAGCAGTCGACAGGGGCGGACTGAAGCTTTCTTT
NA | TRBJ2-1 | TRBV18 | NA | CASSPPVYNEQFF | TGTGCCAGCTCACCACCGGTCTACAATGAGCAGTTCTTC
NA | TRBJ1-4 | TRBV18 | once | CASSPKLPTNEKLFF | TGTGCCAGCTCCCCTAAACTACCAACTAATGAAAAACTGTTTTTT
NA | TRBJ1-2 | TRBV28 | NA | CASGGGYTF | TGTGCCAGCGGCGGCGGCTACACCTTC
TRBD2 | TRBJ2-3 | TRBV5-1 | NA | CASRRTSGAEDTQYF | TGCGCCAGTAGGAGGACTAGCGGGGCTGAAGATACGCAGTATTTT
TRBD1 | TRBJ1-6 | TRBV7-2 | few | CASSLRGQSNNSPLHF | TGTGCCAGCAGCTTAAGGGGACAGTCCAATAATTCACCCCTCCACTTT
NA | TRBJ2-1 | TRBV7-2 | NA | CASSLKSSLYEQFF | TGTGCCAGCAGCTTAAAGTCTAGCCTATATGAGCAGTTCTTC
NA | TRBJ2-4 | TRBV19 | NA | CASSVVRGVKLNIQYF | TGTGCCAGTAGTGTGGTGAGGGGGGTTAAGTTAAACATTCAGTACTTC
TRBD1 | TRBJ1-1 | TRBV5-1 | once | CASSWTTGQGTSEAFF | TGCGCCAGCAGCTGGACGACCGGACAGGGGACCTCTGAAGCTTTCTTT
TRBD2 | TRBJ2-7 | TRBV7-8 | NA | CASSPTGGGGIEQYF | TGTGCCAGCAGCCCAACGGGCGGGGGGGGCATAGAGCAGTACTTC
NA | TRBJ2-3 | TRBV11-3 | NA | CASSPGPYTDTQYF | TGTGCCAGCAGCCCCGGACCCTACACAGATACGCAGTATTTT
TRBD2 | TRBJ2-7 | TRBV5-1 | NA | CASSFGGAYEQYF | TGCGCCAGCAGCTTCGGGGGGGCCTACGAGCAGTACTTC
TRBD2 | TRBJ2-1 | TRBV10-3 | NA | CAISEEASGGNEQFF | TGTGCCATCAGTGAGGAGGCTAGCGGGGGTAATGAGCAGTTCTTC
NA | TRBJ2-3 | TRBV5-1 | NA | CASSLVPPNTVTDTQYF | TGCGCCAGCAGCTTGGTCCCCCCTAACACGGTAACAGATACGCAGTATTTT
NA | TRBJ1-4 | TRBV14 | NA | CASSQDNRPNEKLFF | TGTGCCAGCAGCCAAGATAATCGCCCTAATGAAAAACTGTTTTTT
NA | TRBJ1-2 | TRBV2 | once | CASRAPGLGNYGYTF | TGTGCCAGCAGGGCGCCGGGACTGGGAAACTATGGCTACACCTTC
NA | TRBJ1-1 | TRBV29-1 | NA | CSVDQYTEAFF | TGCAGCGTTGACCAGTACACTGAAGCTTTCTTT